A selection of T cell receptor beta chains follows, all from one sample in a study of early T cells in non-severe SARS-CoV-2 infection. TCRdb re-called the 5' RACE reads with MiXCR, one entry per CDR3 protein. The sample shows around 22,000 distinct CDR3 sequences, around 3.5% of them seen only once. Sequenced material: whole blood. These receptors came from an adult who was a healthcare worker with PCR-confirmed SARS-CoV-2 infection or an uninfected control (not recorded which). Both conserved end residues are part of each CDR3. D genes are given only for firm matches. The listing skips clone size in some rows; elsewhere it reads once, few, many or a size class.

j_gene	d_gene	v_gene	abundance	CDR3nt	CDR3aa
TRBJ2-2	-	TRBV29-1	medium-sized	TGCAGCGTTGAAGGCGCGAGAGGGGCGGCCGGGGAGCTGTTTTTT	CSVEGARGAAGELFF
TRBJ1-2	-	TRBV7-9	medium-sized	TGTGCCAGCAGCTTAGCAGCGGGGCTACATGGCTACACCTTC	CASSLAAGLHGYTF
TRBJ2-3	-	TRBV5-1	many	TGCGCCAGCAGCTTGGTGCAGAACACAGATACGCAGTATTTT	CASSLVQNTDTQYF
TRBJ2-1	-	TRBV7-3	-	TGTGCCAGCAGCTTAAGTCGGGGGTCCTACAATGAGCAGTTCTTC	CASSLSRGSYNEQFF
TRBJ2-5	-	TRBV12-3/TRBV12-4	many	TGTGCCAGCAGGGGCGGCGAGATCGCAAGGGGGGAGACCCAGTACTTC	CASRGGEIARGETQYF
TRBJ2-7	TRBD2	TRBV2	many	TGTGCCAGCTCACCGGGGGGCTACGAGCAGTACTTC	CASSPGGYEQYF
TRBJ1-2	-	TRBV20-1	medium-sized	TGCAGTGCTATCGAGGGTGTCGGTGGCTACACCTTC	CSAIEGVGGYTF
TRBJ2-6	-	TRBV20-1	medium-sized	TGCAGTGCTCCGGCCACCGGGGCCAACGTCCTGACTTTC	CSAPATGANVLTF
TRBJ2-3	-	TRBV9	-	TGTGCCAGCAGCGGAAGCACAGATACGCAGTATTTT	CASSGSTDTQYF
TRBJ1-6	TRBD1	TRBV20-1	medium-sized	TGCAGTGCTAGAGACAGACAGGGGGCCTATAATTCACCCCTCCACTTT	CSARDRQGAYNSPLHF
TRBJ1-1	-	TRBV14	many	TGTGCCAGCAGCCAAGCCCGGGGGCAGACTGAAGCTTTCTTT	CASSQARGQTEAFF
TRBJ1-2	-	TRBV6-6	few	TGTGCCAGCAGTTCGAAAAGACCATTGGAGGGCTACACCTTC	CASSSKRPLEGYTF
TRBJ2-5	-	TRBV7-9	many	TGTGCCAGCAGCTTAGGCCAGATAGAGACCCAGTACTTC	CASSLGQIETQYF
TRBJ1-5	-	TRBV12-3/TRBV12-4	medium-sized	TGTGCCAGCAGTAGGAGGGCTCAGCCCCAGCATTTT	CASSRRAQPQHF
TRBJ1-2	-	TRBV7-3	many	TGTGCCAGCAGCCCCTTTTCTGGGGGCAACTATGGCTACACCTTC	CASSPFSGGNYGYTF
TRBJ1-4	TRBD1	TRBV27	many	TGTGCCAGCAGTTCAAAGGGACAGGGGAGTGAAAAACTGTTTTTT	CASSSKGQGSEKLFF
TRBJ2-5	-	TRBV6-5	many	TGTGCCAGCAGTTACTCGACAGGCGGGGTCCTAGGGGAGACCCAGTACTTC	CASSYSTGGVLGETQYF
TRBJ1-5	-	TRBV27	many	TGTGCCAGCAGTTTAAAGGGGGGGAGGGCGAGGAATCAGCCCCAGCATTTT	CASSLKGGRARNQPQHF
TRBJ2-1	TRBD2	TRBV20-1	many	TGCAGTGCTAGAGAGTCAGCGGGGGCCTACAATGAGCAGTTCTTC	CSARESAGAYNEQFF
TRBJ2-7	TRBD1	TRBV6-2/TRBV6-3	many	TGTGCCAGCAGCCGAGACCTAGGGGGCAACGAGCAGTACTTC	CASSRDLGGNEQYF
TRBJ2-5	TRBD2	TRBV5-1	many	TGCGCCAGCAGCCCGGGACTAGCGGGAGTAGGAGAGACCCAGTACTTC	CASSPGLAGVGETQYF
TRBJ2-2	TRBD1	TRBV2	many	TGTGCCAGCAGCATGGGACAGACGAACACCGGGGAGCTGTTTTTT	CASSMGQTNTGELFF
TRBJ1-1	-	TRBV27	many	TGTGCCAGCAGTTTAACAGTGGGCAAGTTTGAAGCTTTCTTT	CASSLTVGKFEAFF
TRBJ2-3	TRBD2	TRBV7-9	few	TGTGCCAGCAGCCGTCAGCGGGGGCTAGGAGATACGCAGTATTTT	CASSRQRGLGDTQYF
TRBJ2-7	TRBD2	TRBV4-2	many	TGTGCCAGCAGCCAAGGGGCGGGACTAGAGAACACCGAGCAGTACTTC	CASSQGAGLENTEQYF
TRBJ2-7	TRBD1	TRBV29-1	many	TGCAGCGTCGGTGACAGGGGGTCCCACGAGCAGTACTTC	CSVGDRGSHEQYF
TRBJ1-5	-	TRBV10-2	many	TGCGCCAGCAGTAGGGCCCAGGCAGAGCCCCAGCATTTT	CASSRAQAEPQHF
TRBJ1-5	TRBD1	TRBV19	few	TGTGCCAGTAGTATGGACAGGCGAAGCAATCAGCCCCAGCATTTC	CASSMDRRSNQPQHF
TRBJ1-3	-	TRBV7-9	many	TGTGCCAGCAGCCCCTTAGTGGACGGAAGGCTGCCCATATATTTT	CASSPLVDGRLPIYF